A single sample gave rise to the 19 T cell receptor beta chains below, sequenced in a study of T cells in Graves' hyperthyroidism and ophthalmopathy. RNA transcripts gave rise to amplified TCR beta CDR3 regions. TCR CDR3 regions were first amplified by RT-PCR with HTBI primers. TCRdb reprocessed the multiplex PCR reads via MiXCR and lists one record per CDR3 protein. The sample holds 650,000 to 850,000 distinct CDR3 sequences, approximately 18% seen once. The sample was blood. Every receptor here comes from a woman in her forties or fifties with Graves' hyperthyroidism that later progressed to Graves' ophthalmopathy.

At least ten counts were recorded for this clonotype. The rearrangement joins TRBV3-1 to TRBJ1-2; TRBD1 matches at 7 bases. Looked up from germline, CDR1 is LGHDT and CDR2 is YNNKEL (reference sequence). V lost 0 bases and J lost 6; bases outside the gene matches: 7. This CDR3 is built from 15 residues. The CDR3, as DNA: TGTGCCAGCAGCCAAGAAGGAGGCAGGGGGAATGGCTACACCTTC. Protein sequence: CASSQEGGRGNGYTF.

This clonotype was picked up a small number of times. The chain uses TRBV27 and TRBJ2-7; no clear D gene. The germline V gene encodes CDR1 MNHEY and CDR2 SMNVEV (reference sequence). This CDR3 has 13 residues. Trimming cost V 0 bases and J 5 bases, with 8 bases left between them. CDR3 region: CASSLSGSHEQYF. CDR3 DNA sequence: TGTGCCAGCAGTTTATCGGGGTCTCACGAGCAGTACTTC.

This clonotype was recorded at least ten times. CDR3 bases: TGTGCCAGCAGCCAAGGAGGGTCAGGGGGTTACACTGAAGCTTTCTTT. Its protein is CASSQGGSGGYTEAFF. V and J are TRBV3-1 and TRBJ1-1; 7 bases align to TRBD1. Germline-derived CDR1 and CDR2 are LGHDT and YNNKEL (reference sequence). The CDR3 runs to 16 residues. J was trimmed by 3 bases and V by 1 base; bases with no gene match: 8.

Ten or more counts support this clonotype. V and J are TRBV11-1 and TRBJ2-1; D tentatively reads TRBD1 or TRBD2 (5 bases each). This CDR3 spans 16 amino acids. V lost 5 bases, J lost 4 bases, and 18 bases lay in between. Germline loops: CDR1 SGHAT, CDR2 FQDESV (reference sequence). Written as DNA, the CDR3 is TGTGCCAGCAGCCCTTCCCAGGGACGGAGATACAATGAGCAGTTCTTC. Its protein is CASSPSQGRRYNEQFF. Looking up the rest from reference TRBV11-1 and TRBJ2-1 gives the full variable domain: EAEVAQSPRYKITEKSQAVAFWCDPISGHATLYWYRQILGQGPELLVQFQDESVVDDSQLPKDRFSAERLKGVDSTLKIQPAELGDSAMYLCASSPSQGRRYNEQFFGPGTRLTVL.

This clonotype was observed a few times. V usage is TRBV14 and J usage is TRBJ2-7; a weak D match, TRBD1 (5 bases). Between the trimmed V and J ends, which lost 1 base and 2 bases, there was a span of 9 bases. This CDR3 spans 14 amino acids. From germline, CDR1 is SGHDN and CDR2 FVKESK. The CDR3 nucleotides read TGTGCCAGCAGCCAAGTAGACAGTGCCTACGAGCAGTACTTC. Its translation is CASSQVDSAYEQYF.

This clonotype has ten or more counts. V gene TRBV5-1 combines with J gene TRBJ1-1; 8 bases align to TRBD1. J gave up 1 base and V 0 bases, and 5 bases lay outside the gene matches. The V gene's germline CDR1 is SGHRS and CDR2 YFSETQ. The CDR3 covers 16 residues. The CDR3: CASSLAGQGRNTEAFF. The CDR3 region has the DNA TGCGCCAGCAGCTTGGCCGGACAGGGCAGGAACACTGAAGCTTTCTTT.

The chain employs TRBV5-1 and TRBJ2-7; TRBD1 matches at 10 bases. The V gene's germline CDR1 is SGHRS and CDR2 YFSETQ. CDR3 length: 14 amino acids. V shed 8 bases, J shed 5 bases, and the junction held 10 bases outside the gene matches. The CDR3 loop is CASNRDRGIDEQYF. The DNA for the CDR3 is TGCGCCAGTAACCGGGACAGGGGTATCGACGAGCAGTACTTC.

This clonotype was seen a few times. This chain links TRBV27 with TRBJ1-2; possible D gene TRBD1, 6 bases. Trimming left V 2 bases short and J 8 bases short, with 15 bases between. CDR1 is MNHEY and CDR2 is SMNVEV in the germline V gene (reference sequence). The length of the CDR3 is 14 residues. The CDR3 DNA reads TGTGCCAGCAGTTTAGGGGGCCGCCTGGGAGGCTACACCTTC. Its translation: CASSLGGRLGGYTF.

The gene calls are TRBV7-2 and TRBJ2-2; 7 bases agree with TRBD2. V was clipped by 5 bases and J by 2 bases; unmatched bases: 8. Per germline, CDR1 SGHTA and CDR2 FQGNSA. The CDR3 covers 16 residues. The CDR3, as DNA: TGTGCCAGCAGCCGACCGGGGAGGGTTAACACCGGGGAGCTGTTTTTT. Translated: CASSRPGRVNTGELFF.

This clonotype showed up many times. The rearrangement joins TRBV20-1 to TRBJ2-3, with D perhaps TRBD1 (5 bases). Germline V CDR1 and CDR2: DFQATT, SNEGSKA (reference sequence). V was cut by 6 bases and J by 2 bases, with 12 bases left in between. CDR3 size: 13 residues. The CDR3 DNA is TGCAGTGCCTCGGGCAGGGACACAGATACGCAGTATTTT. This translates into CSASGRDTDTQYF.

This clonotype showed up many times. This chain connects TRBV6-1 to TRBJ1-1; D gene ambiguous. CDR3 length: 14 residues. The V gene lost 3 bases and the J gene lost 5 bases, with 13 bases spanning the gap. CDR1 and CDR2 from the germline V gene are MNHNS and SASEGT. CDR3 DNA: TGTGCCAGCAGTGACTTGGGAGTCTCAACTGAAGCTTTCTTT. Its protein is CASSDLGVSTEAFF.

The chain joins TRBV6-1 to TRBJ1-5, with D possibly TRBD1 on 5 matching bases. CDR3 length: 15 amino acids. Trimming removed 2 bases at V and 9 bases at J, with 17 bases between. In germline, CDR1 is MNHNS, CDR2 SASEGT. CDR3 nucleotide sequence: TGTGCCAGCAGTGAACAGCAGGGCGGTAGTCCGCCCCAGCATTTT. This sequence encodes CASSEQQGGSPPQHF.

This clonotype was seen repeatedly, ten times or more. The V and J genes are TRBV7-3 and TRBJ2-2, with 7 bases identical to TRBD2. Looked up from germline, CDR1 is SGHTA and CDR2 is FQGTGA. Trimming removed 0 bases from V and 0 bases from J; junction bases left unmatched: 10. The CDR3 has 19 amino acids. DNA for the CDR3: TGTGCCAGCAGCTTAACGCCCTACTTCGGGGGGACGAACACCGGGGAGCTGTTTTTT. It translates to CASSLTPYFGGTNTGELFF.

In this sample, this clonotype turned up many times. The chain's CDR3 is CASSATGTEQETQYF. CDR3 nucleotides: TGTGCCAGCAGCGCTACCGGGACGGAGCAAGAGACCCAGTACTTC. V usage is TRBV9 and J usage is TRBJ2-5; D may be TRBD1 or TRBD2 (5 bases each). Germline CDR1 reads SGDLS; CDR2 reads YYNGEE. The CDR3 runs 15 residues. The germline V and J ends were trimmed by 3 bases and 2 bases, with 14 bases remaining between them.

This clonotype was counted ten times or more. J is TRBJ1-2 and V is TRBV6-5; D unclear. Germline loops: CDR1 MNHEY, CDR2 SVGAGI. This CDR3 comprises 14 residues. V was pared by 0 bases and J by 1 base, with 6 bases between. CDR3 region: CASSYSWGNYGYTF. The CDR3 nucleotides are TGTGCCAGCAGTTACTCGTGGGGTAACTATGGCTACACCTTC.

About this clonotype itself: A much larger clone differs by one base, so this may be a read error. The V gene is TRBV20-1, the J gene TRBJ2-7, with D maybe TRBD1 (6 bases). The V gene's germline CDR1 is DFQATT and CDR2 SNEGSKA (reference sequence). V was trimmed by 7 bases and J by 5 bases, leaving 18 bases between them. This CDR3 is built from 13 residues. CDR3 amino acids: CSVGGTGSNEQYF. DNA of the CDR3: TGCAGTGTCGGCGGAACAGGGAGCAACGAGCAGTACTTC.

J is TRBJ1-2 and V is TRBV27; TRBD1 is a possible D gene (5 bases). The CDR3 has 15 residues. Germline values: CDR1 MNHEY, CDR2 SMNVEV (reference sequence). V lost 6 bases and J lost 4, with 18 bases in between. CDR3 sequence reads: CASRIIAGTLYGYTF. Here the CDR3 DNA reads TGTGCCAGCAGAATTATCGCCGGGACCCTCTATGGCTACACCTTC.

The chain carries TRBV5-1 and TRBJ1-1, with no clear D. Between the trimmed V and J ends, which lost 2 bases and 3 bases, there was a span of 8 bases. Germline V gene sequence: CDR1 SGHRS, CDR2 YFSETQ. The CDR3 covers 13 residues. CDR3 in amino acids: CASSFWRDTEAFF. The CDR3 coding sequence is TGCGCCAGCAGCTTTTGGCGGGACACTGAAGCTTTCTTT.

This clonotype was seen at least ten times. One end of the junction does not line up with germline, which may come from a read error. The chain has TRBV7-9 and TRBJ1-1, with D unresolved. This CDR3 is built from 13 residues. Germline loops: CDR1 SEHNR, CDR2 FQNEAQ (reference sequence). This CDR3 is CASTLHMNTEAFF. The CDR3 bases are TGTGCCAGCACCTTACACATGAACACTGAAGCTTTCTTT.